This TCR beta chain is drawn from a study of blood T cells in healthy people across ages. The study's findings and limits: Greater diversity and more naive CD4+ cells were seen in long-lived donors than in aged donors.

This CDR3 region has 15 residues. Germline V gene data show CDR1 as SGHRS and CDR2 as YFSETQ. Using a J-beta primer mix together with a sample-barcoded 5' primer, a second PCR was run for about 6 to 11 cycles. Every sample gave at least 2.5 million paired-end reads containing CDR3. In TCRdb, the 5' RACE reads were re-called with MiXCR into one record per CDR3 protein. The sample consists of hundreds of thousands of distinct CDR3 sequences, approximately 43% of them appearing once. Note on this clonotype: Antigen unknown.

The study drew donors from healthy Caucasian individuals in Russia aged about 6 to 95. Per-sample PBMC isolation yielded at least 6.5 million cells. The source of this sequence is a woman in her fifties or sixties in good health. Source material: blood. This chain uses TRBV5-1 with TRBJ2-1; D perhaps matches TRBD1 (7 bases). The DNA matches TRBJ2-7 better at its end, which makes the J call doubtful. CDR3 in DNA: TGCGCCAGCAGCCGGGGGACAGAATCTAACAATGAGCAGTACTTC. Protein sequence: CASSRGTESNNEQYF.